A selection of T cell receptor beta chains follows, all from one sample in a study of blood T cell repertoires in COVID-19. The protocol was immunoSEQ multiplex PCR, while the TCRdb copy is restricted to in-frame clones and leaves out a portion. This sample has over 200,000 clones, with approximately 91% found just once. The sequenced sample was peripheral blood. Every receptor here comes from a man in his 60s who had recovered from COVID-19. CDR3s include the opening cysteine and the closing phenylalanine or tryptophan. A D gene is named only where the DNA matches it firmly. Rows give clone size only sometimes, using once, few, many, or a class for an expanded clone.

v_call	d_call	j_call	clone_size	cdr3_aa
TRBV5-1	TRBD1	TRBJ1-1	once	CASSLVGTGGTEAFF
TRBV5-4	TRBD1	TRBJ1-2	once	CASSLADRVYYGYTF
TRBV24-1	TRBD1	TRBJ1-2	.	CATSDRDRAGYTF
TRBV19	.	TRBJ1-2	many	CASSPAEGANYGYTF
TRBV3-1/TRBV3-2	.	TRBJ2-7	.	CASSQDSRYEQYF
TRBV5-4	.	TRBJ2-3	.	CASSLFGVADTQYF
TRBV4-3	TRBD1	TRBJ1-4	.	CASSPRQGNEKLFF
TRBV6-5	.	TRBJ1-2	.	CASSPPTQGTNGYTF
TRBV30	TRBD2	TRBJ2-3	.	CAWALGTSGPDTQYF
TRBV5-6	TRBD1	TRBJ2-7	once	CASSLADRVSYEQYF
TRBV18	TRBD1	TRBJ1-1	.	CASSRKQGASTEAFF
TRBV5-5	.	TRBJ1-2	.	CASSLEGRLHYGYTF
TRBV28	.	TRBJ1-5	.	CASTEVNQPQHF
TRBV18	TRBD2	TRBJ2-5	few	CASSPLAGSGTQYF
TRBV18	.	TRBJ1-1	.	CASSRTGVNTEAFF
TRBV5-1	TRBD1	TRBJ2-4	.	CASSSGQGRNIQYF
TRBV12-5	TRBD2	TRBJ2-1	.	CASGSGDYYNEQFF
TRBV5-1	TRBD1	TRBJ2-7	.	CASSADRAQGEQYF
TRBV29-1	.	TRBJ1-2	few	CSVLNGYTF
TRBV19	.	TRBJ2-2	.	CASSRGANTGELFF
TRBV18	.	TRBJ1-1	.	CASSRNGLNTEAFF
TRBV28	.	TRBJ2-1	.	CASSLSKREQFF
TRBV19	TRBD2	TRBJ2-7	.	CASSAGTSGSYEQYF
TRBV18	.	TRBJ1-2	.	CASSPSWEGRGGYTF
TRBV18	TRBD1	TRBJ2-7	.	CASSPGTGTYEQYF
TRBV7-9	.	TRBJ2-7	.	CASSLKSSEQYF
TRBV6-1	.	TRBJ2-7	once	CASSAAEGYEQYF
TRBV12-2	.	TRBJ2-1	.	CASRLAVSIAGASDNEQFF
TRBV5-1	TRBD2	TRBJ2-3	.	CASSFLAGISTDTQYF
TRBV11-1	.	TRBJ2-3	.	CASSPRQVPDTQYF
TRBV9	.	TRBJ2-2	.	CASSTSGTGELFF
TRBV19	.	TRBJ1-1	.	CASSIAGVRNTEAFF
TRBV2	.	TRBJ1-1	.	CASKGQERLNTEAFF
TRBV5-1	.	TRBJ2-1	few	CASSLFRGEQFF
TRBV19	TRBD1	TRBJ2-1	few	CASSTPMDRERNEQFF
TRBV6-5	TRBD1	TRBJ1-2	few	CASSYSTGGSGYTF
TRBV7-9	.	TRBJ1-2	.	CASSLEVPGLALF
TRBV9	TRBD2	TRBJ2-2	.	CASSRTSGSLQGGELFF
TRBV27	TRBD1	TRBJ1-1	.	CASTRDSPPTEAFF
TRBV12-5	.	TRBJ2-3	.	CASGFLDTQYF
TRBV5-1	TRBD1	TRBJ2-2	.	CASSERQGLDTGELFF
TRBV28	.	TRBJ1-6	.	CASSLIQPGSPLHF
TRBV6-5	TRBD2	TRBJ2-7	few	CASSSPYSYAGGQYF
TRBV6-6	TRBD1	TRBJ1-2	.	CASTLPQGQGNGYTF
TRBV10-3	.	TRBJ1-3	.	CAISESGGGTGNTIYF
TRBV6-5	TRBD1	TRBJ1-1	few	CASSRDSMNTEAFF
TRBV15	.	TRBJ1-3	.	CATSKPGSPNTIYF
TRBV5-1	.	TRBJ1-1	.	CASSSMPGDMTVIEAFF
TRBV9	TRBD1	TRBJ1-1	.	CASSVGTGPTEAFF
TRBV19	TRBD1	TRBJ1-5	.	CASSPGTGSSNQPQHF